This TCR beta chain was captured in a study of blood T cell repertoires in COVID-19. Between the trimmed V and J ends, which lost 9 bases and 7 bases, there was a span of 21 bases. Germline assignment: CDR1 KGHDR and CDR2 SFDVKD. The CDR3 loop spans 15 amino acids. The protocol was immunoSEQ multiplex PCR, while the TCRdb copy is restricted to in-frame clones and leaves out a portion. This table holds about 160,000 clones, around 74% found once. The chain combines TRBV24-1 with TRBJ2-1, with a possible D match to TRBD1 (6 bases). Sequencing was carried out using peripheral blood. This TCR derives from a woman in her sixties or seventies with COVID-19, enrolled during active disease. CDR3 loop: CATGAGPGHKNEQFF. The CDR3 DNA reads TGTGCCACCGGGGCCGGCCCGGGACATAAAAATGAGCAGTTCTTC.